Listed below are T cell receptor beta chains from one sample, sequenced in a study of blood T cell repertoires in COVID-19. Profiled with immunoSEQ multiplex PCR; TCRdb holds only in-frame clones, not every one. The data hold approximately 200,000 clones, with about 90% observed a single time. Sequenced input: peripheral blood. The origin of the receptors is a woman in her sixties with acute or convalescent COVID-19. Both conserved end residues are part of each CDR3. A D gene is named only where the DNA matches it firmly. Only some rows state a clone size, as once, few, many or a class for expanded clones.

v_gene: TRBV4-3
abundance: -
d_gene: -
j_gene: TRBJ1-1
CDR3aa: CASSQGGVAEAFF
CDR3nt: TGCGCCAGCAGCCAAGGGGGGGTGGCTGAAGCTTTCTTT

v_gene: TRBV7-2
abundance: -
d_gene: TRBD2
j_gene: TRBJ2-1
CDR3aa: CASSSRSGSSYNEQFF
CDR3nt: TGTGCCAGCAGCTCACGAAGCGGGAGCTCCTACAATGAGCAGTTCTTC

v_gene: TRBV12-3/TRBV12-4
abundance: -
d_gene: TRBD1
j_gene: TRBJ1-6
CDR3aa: CASSRDRYSPLHF
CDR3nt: TGTGCCAGCAGTCGGGACAGGTATTCACCCCTCCACTTT

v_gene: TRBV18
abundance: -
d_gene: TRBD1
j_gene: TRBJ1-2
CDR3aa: CASSPSGTANYGYTF
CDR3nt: TGTGCCAGCTCACCATCCGGGACAGCTAACTATGGCTACACCTTC

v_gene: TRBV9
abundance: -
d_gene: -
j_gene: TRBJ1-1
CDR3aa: CASSAGWRNTEAFF
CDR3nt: TGTGCCAGCAGCGCAGGATGGCGGAACACTGAAGCTTTCTTT

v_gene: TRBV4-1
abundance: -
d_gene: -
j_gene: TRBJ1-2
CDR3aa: CASSPVQGDYGYTF
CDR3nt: TGCGCCAGCAGCCCAGTACAGGGAGACTATGGCTACACCTTC

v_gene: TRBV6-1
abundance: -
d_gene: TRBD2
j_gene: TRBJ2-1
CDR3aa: CASSEAGTSGYNEQFF
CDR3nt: TGTGCCAGCAGTGAAGCAGGGACTAGCGGCTACAATGAGCAGTTCTTC

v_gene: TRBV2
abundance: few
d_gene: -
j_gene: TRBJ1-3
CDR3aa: CASTVVGNTIYF
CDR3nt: TGTGCCAGCACAGTGGTGGGAAACACCATATATTTT

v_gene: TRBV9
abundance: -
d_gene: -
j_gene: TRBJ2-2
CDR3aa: CASSVMGSGDGELFF
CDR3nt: TGTGCCAGCAGCGTAATGGGCTCAGGGGACGGGGAGCTGTTTTTT

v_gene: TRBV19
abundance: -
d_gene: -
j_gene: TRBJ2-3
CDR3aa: CASSIDLDTQYF
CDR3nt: TGTGCCAGTAGTATAGATCTAGATACGCAGTATTTT

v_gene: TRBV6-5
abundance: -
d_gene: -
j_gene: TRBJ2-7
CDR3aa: CASRSTLLSSYEQYF
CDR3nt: TGTGCCAGCAGATCCACTCTCTTGAGCTCCTACGAGCAGTACTTC

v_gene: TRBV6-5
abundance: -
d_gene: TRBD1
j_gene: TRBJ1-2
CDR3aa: CASSYVDRGRYGYTF
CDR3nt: TGTGCCAGCAGTTACGTGGACAGGGGCCGATATGGCTACACCTTC

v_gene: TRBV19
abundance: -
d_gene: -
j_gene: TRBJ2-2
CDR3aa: CASSIGLGASPNTGELFF
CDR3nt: TGTGCCAGTAGTATAGGGTTGGGGGCGAGCCCGAACACCGGGGAGCTGTTTTTT

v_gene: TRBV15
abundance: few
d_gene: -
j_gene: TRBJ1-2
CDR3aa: CATSRDKGGIKLWPGFYTF
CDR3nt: TGTGCCACCAGCAGAGACAAGGGAGGCATAAAACTATGGCCGGGGTTCTACACCTTC

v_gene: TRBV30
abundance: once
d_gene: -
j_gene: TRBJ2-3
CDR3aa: CAWSVGVPDTQYF
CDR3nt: TGTGCCTGGAGTGTAGGGGTCCCAGATACGCAGTATTTT

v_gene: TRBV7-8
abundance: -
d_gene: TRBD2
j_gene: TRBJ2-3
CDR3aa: CASSLGASVAGLMDTQYF
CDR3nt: TGTGCCAGCAGCTTAGGGGCAAGCGTAGCGGGACTCATGGATACGCAGTATTTT

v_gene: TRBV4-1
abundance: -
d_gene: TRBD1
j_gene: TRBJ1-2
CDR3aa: CASSQDRGLGYTF
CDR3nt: TGCGCCAGCAGCCAAGACAGGGGGCTCGGCTACACCTTC

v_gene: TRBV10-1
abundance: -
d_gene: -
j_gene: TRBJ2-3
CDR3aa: CASSEALGADTQYF
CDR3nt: TGCGCCAGCAGTGAGGCTCTAGGCGCAGATACGCAGTATTTT

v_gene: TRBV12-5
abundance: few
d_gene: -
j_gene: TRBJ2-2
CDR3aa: CASGFIGGRTGELFF
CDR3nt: TGTGCTAGTGGTTTTATCGGGGGGCGCACCGGGGAGCTGTTTTTT

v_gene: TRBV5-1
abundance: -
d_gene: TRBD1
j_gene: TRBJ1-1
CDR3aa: CASSPDRAPNTEAFF
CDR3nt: TGCGCCAGCAGCCCCGACAGGGCCCCGAACACTGAAGCTTTCTTT

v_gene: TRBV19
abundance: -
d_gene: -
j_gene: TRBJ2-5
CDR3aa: CASSIHQGQETQYF
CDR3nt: TGTGCCAGTAGTATACATCAGGGGCAGGAGACCCAGTACTTC

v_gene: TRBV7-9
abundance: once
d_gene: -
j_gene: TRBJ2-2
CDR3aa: CASSQFNTGELFF
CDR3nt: TGTGCCAGCAGCCAGTTTAACACCGGGGAGCTGTTTTTT

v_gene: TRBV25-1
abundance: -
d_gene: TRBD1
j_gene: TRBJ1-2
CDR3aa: CATSRTGHYGYTF
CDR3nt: TGTGCCACCTCTCGGACAGGACACTATGGCTACACCTTC

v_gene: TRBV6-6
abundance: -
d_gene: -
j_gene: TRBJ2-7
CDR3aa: CASRTGGSGAYEQYF
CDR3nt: TGTGCCAGCAGAACCGGTGGTAGCGGAGCCTACGAGCAGTACTTC

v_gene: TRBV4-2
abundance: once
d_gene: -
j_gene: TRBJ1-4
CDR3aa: CASSRSIGQGEKLFF
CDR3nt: TGTGCCAGCAGCCGAAGTATTGGGCAGGGTGAAAAACTGTTTTTT

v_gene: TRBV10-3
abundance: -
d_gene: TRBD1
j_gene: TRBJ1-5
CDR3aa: CAISESRGQDSNQPQHF
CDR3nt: TGTGCCATCAGTGAGTCGAGAGGACAGGATAGCAATCAGCCCCAGCATTTT

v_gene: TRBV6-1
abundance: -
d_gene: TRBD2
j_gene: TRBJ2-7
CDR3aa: CASSEGLGREPYEQYF
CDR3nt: TGTGCCAGCAGTGAAGGACTCGGGCGGGAGCCTTACGAGCAGTACTTC

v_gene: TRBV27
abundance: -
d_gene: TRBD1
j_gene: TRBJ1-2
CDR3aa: CASSLLSIRKGDRGGDGYTF
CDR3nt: TGTGCCAGCAGTTTATTATCAATAAGAAAAGGGGACAGGGGCGGAGATGGCTACACCTTC

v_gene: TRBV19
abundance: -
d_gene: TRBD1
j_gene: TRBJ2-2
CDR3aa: CASFSGGSGTGELFF
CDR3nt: TGTGCCAGTTTCTCAGGGGGCTCGGGCACCGGGGAGCTGTTTTTT

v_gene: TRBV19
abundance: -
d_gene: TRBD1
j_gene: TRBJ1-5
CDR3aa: CATKSFRGTSGNQPQHF
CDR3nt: TGTGCCACCAAGTCCTTCAGGGGGACTAGCGGCAATCAGCCCCAGCATTTT

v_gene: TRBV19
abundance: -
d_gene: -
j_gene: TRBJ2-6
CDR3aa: CASTVGHTSGANVLTF
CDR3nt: TGTGCCAGTACCGTCGGACACACCTCTGGGGCCAACGTCCTGACTTTC

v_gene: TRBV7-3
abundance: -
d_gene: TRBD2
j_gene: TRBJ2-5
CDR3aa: CASSDGTSGSQETQYF
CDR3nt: TGTGCCAGCAGCGACGGGACTAGCGGGTCTCAAGAGACCCAGTACTTC

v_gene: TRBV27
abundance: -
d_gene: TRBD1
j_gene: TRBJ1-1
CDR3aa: CASSLYPTGGTGATEAFF
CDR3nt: TGTGCCAGCAGTCTATACCCTACCGGGGGGACAGGGGCCACTGAAGCTTTCTTT

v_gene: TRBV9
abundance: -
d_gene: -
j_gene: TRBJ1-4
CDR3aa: CASTPTPRGGEKLFF
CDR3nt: TGTGCCAGCACCCCCACCCCACGGGGAGGGGAAAAACTGTTTTTT

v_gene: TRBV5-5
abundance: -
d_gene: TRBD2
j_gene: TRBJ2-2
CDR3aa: CASSFRGAGELFF
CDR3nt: TGTGCCAGCAGCTTTCGGGGGGCCGGGGAGCTGTTTTTT

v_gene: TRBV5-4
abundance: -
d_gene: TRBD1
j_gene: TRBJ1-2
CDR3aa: CASSLEGQRNYGYTF
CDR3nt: TGTGCCAGCAGCTTGGAGGGACAGAGAAACTATGGCTACACCTTC

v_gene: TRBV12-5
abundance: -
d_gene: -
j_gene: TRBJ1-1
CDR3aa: CASGLAPSTEAFF
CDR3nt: TGTGCTAGTGGTTTGGCCCCCAGCACTGAAGCTTTCTTT

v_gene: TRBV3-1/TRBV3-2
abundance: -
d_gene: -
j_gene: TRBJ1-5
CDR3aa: CASSRSDTNNQPQHF
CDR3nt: TGTGCCAGCAGCCGGTCGGACACGAACAATCAGCCCCAGCATTTT

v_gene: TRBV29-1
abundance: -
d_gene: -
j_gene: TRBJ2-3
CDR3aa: CSGTAGSTDTQYF
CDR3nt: TGCAGCGGAACGGCGGGGAGCACAGATACGCAGTATTTT

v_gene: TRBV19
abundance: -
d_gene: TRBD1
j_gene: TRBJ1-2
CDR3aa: CASTPWTGEEVYGYTF
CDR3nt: TGTGCCAGTACTCCTTGGACAGGGGAGGAGGTCTATGGCTACACCTTC

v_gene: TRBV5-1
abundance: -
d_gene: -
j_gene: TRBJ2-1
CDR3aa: CASSPQGFRDNEQFF
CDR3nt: TGCGCCAGCAGCCCGCAGGGATTTCGGGACAATGAGCAGTTCTTC

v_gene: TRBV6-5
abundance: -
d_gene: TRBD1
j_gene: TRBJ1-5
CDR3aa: CASSANRGYQPQHF
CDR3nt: TGTGCCAGCAGCGCAAACAGGGGCTATCAGCCCCAGCATTTT

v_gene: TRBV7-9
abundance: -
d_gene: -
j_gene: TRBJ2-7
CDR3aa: CASSPGTRSYEQYF
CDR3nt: TGTGCCAGCAGCCCTGGGACTCGCTCCTACGAGCAGTACTTC

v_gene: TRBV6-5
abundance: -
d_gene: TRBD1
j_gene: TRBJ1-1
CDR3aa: CASSSGTGPTEAFF
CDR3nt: TGTGCCAGCAGCTCCGGGACAGGGCCCACTGAAGCTTTCTTT

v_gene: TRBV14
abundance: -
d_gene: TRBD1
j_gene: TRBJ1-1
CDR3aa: CASSRGGTGITEAFF
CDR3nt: TGTGCCAGCAGCCGAGGCGGGACAGGGATAACTGAAGCTTTCTTT

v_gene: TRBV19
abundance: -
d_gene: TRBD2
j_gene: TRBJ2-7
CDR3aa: CASSPRLAGGSYEQYF
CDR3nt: TGTGCCAGTAGTCCCCGACTAGCGGGAGGCTCCTACGAGCAGTACTTC

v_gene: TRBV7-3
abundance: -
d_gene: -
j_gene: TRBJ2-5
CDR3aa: CASSPNYPFETQYF
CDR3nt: TGTGCCAGCAGCCCTAACTACCCCTTCGAGACCCAGTACTTC

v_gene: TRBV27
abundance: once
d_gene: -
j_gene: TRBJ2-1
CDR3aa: CASTRRGVYNEQFF
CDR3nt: TGTGCCAGCACCCGGCGCGGGGTTTACAATGAGCAGTTCTTC

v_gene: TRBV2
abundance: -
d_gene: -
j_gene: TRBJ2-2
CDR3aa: CATSLTKNTGELFF
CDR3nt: TGTGCCACCTCCCTTACTAAGAACACCGGGGAGCTGTTTTTT

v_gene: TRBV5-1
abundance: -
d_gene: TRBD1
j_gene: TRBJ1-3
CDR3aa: CASSLSQGQGVNTIYF
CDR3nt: TGCGCCAGCAGCTTGTCTCAGGGCCAGGGGGTGAACACCATATATTTT

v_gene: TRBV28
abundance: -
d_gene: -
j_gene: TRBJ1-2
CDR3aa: CASSLGGANYGYTF
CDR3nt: TGTGCCAGCAGCCTGGGAGGGGCTAACTATGGCTACACCTTC

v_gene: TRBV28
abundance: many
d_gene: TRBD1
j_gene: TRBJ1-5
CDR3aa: CASSFEGRWGQGIPPQHF
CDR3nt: TGTGCCAGCAGTTTTGAGGGGAGGTGGGGACAGGGAATTCCGCCCCAGCATTTT